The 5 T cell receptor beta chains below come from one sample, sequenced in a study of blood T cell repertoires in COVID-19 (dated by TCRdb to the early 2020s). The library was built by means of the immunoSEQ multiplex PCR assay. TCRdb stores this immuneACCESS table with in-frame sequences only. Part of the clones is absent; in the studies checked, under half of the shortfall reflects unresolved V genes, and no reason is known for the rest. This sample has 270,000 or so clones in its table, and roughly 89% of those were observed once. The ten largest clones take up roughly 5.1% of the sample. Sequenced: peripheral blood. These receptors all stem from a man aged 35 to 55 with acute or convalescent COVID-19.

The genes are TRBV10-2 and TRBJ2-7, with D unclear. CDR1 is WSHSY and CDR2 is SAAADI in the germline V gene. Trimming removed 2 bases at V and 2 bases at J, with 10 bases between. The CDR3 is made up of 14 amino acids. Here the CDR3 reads CASSEGSPPYEQYF. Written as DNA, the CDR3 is TGCGCCAGCAGTGAGGGCAGTCCCCCCTACGAGCAGTACTTC.

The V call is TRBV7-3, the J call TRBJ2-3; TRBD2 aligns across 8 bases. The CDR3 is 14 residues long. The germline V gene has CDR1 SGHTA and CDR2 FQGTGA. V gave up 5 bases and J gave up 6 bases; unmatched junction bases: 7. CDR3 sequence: CASSLETSADTQYF. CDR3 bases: TGTGCCAGCAGCCTTGAGACTAGCGCGGATACGCAGTATTTT.

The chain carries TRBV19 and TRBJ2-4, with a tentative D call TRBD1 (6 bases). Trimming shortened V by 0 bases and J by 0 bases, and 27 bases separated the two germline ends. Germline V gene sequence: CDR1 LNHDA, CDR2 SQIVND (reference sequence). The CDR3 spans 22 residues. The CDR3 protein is CASSIDYPSYSGTNLAKNIQYF. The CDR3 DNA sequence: TGTGCCAGTAGTATAGATTATCCCTCTTATTCCGGGACAAATCTAGCCAAAAACATTCAGTACTTC.

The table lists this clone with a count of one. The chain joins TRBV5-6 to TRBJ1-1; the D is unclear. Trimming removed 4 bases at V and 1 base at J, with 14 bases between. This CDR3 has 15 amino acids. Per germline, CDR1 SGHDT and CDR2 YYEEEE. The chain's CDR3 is CASSPNRGKNTEAFF. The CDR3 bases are TGTGCCAGCAGCCCGAATCGCGGGAAGAACACTGAAGCTTTCTTT. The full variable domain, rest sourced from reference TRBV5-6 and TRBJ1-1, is DAGVTQSPTHLIKTRGQQVTLRCSPKSGHDTVSWYQQALGQGPQFIFQYYEEEERQRGNFPDRFSGHQFPNYSSELNVNALLLGDSALYLCASSPNRGKNTEAFFGQGTRLTVV.

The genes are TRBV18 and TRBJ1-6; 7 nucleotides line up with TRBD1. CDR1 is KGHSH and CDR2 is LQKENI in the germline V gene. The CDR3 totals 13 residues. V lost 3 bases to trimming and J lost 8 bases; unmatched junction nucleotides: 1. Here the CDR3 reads CASSPTGDSPLHF. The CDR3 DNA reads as TGTGCCAGCTCACCTACAGGGGATTCACCCCTCCACTTT.